These 18 T cell receptor beta chains originate from one sample sequenced in a study of shared clonotypes between healthy human individuals. Sequenced by immunoSEQ multiplex PCR; TCRdb stores in-frame clones only, minus some. The data contain millions of clones, about 92% of them singletons. Sample: naive CD4+ T cells from PBMCs. Subset specified: CD45RA+ positively selected. The source of these receptors is a man aged 18 to 35 in good health. Some clones in this sample may be carry-over from other donors' samples.

The gene calls are TRBV5-8 and TRBJ1-2, with D possibly TRBD1 on 5 matching bases. Germline V gene data show CDR1 as SGHTS and CDR2 as YDEGEE. Trimming left V 0 bases short and J 5 bases short, with 11 bases between. This CDR3 contains 14 residues. CDR3 protein: CASSLGRGGYGYTF. The CDR3 nucleotides are TGTGCCAGCAGCTTGGGCCGGGGGGGGTATGGCTACACCTTC.

This clone was counted a single time. The CDR3 nucleotides read TGTGCCACCAGCAGAGCGGGGGAGGGGGTACACGAGCAGTACTTC. This gives the protein CATSRAGEGVHEQYF. V and J are TRBV15 and TRBJ2-7; tentatively, D is TRBD2 (7 bases). The V gene's germline CDR1 is LNHNV and CDR2 YYDKDF (reference sequence). The ends were cut back, 1 base at V and 5 bases at J, with 15 bases in the middle. The CDR3 covers 15 residues.

The chain uses TRBV10-3 and TRBJ2-3; D is unclear. Germline V gives CDR1 ENHRY, CDR2 SYGVKD. This CDR3 has 16 amino acids. Trimming cost V 4 bases and J 3 bases, with 17 bases left between them. The CDR3 is CAISGSRVIVTDTQYF. For the CDR3, the DNA is TGTGCCATCAGTGGGAGTCGGGTTATTGTTACAGATACGCAGTATTTT.

This chain connects TRBV5-1 to TRBJ1-5, with 11 nucleotides matching TRBD1. CDR3 length: 15 amino acids. The germline V gene has CDR1 SGHRS and CDR2 YFSETQ. Unmatched junction bases numbered 6, after V lost 4 bases and J lost 6 bases. The CDR3 DNA sequence: TGCGCCAGCAGCATGGGACAGGGGGTAGGTCAGCCCCAGCATTTT. It is translated as CASSMGQGVGQPQHF.

This sequence joins TRBV27 and TRBJ2-1; 9 bases match TRBD2. The V gene end was trimmed by 3 bases and the J gene end by 8 bases; junction bases not matched to a gene: 8. Per the germline V gene, CDR1 is MNHEY and CDR2 is SMNVEV (reference sequence). The CDR3 is 15 residues long. Written as DNA, the CDR3 is TGTGCCAGCAGTTTGGAAGCGGGAGGTAGTTATGAGCAGTTCTTC. Protein sequence: CASSLEAGGSYEQFF.

The J gene is TRBJ2-5, the V gene TRBV7-6; D is uncertain. The ends were cut back, 5 bases at V and 4 bases at J, with 8 bases in the middle. Germline CDR1 is SGHVS and CDR2 is FNYEAQ. The CDR3 covers 12 residues. For the CDR3, the DNA is TGTGCCAGCAGCCCGCCCCGAGAGACCCAGTACTTC. This translates into CASSPPRETQYF.

The CDR3 protein is CASSQGRSRDSNQPQHF. The CDR3 DNA follows: TGCGCCAGCAGCCAAGGGCGCTCCCGGGACAGCAATCAGCCCCAGCATTTT. V and J are TRBV4-1 and TRBJ1-5, with D maybe TRBD1 (5 bases). Looked up from germline, CDR1 is MGHRA and CDR2 is YSYEKL. This CDR3 comprises 17 residues. The V end was cut by 1 base, the J end by 1 base, with 14 bases between.

The J gene is TRBJ1-4, the V gene TRBV5-1; D ambiguous. Germline CDR1 and CDR2: SGHRS and YFSETQ. This CDR3 has 13 amino acids. V gave up 7 bases and J gave up 0 bases, with 7 bases separating them. This CDR3 reads CASPWPTNEKLFF. In nucleotides, the CDR3 is TGCGCCAGCCCATGGCCAACTAATGAAAAACTGTTTTTT. The full variable domain, rest sourced from reference TRBV5-1 and TRBJ1-4, is KAGVTQTPRYLIKTRGQQVTLSCSPISGHRSVSWYQQTPGQGLQFLFEYFSETQRNKGNFPGRFSGRQFSNSRSEMNVSTLELGDSALYLCASPWPTNEKLFFGSGTQLSVL.

The gene calls are TRBV29-1 and TRBJ2-3, with TRBD2 as a possible D gene (7 bases). Germline V lookup: CDR1 SQVTM, CDR2 ANQGSEA. The germline V and J ends were trimmed by 1 base and 5 bases, with 10 bases remaining between them. The CDR3 length is 13 residues. In nucleotides, the CDR3 is TGCAGCGTTGAAGGGGGGGGCAGAGATACGCAGTATTTT. It specifies CSVEGGGRDTQYF.

The chain links TRBV28 to TRBJ2-5; D might be TRBD1 (5 bases). CDR3 length equals 15 residues. The germline CDR1 and CDR2 sequences are MDHEN and SYDVKM. Trimming removed 6 bases from V and 9 bases from J, with 23 bases in between. This chain's CDR3 is CASSISRGGADPQYF. CDR3 in DNA: TGTGCCAGCAGCATTTCGCGAGGTGGGGCGGATCCCCAGTACTTC.

This sequence joins TRBV28 and TRBJ1-6; tentatively, D is TRBD1 (5 bases). The CDR3 extends over 14 amino acids. The germline CDR1 and CDR2 sequences are MDHEN and SYDVKM. The V and J ends lost 6 bases and 9 bases respectively, with 15 bases between them. Here the CDR3 DNA reads TGTGCCAGCAGCCTCGCCCGGACAAGTTCACCCCTCCACTTT. This sequence encodes CASSLARTSSPLHF.

The rearrangement links TRBV9 to TRBJ2-7; a weak D match, TRBD2 (6 bases). Trimming stripped 3 bases from V and 5 bases from J, with 18 bases between. The CDR3 extends over 15 amino acids. Germline CDR1 SGDLS, CDR2 YYNGEE. This CDR3 is CASSARGMELDEQYF. CDR3 DNA sequence: TGTGCCAGCAGCGCCCGGGGGATGGAGTTGGACGAGCAGTACTTC.

This clone occurred once. A junction boundary mismatches the germline segment, possibly from a read error. CDR3 nucleotide sequence: TGCGCCAGCAGTGAGGAGGCCAGGGACTTC. Amino acid sequence: CASSEEARDF. The chain couples TRBV10-2 to TRBJ2-4, with a tentative D call TRBD1 (5 bases). The CDR3 length is 10 residues. Per germline, CDR1 WSHSY and CDR2 SAAADI.

The rearrangement joins TRBV30 to TRBJ1-1; D not resolved. The V end lost 1 base, the J end lost 1 base, and 10 bases lay between the germline ends. Germline CDR1 reads GTSNPN; CDR2 reads SVGIG (reference sequence). This CDR3 has 14 amino acids. The chain's CDR3 is CAWSALSSNTEAFF. As DNA, the CDR3 is TGTGCCTGGAGTGCTTTGTCGTCGAACACTGAAGCTTTCTTT.

The gene calls are TRBV2 and TRBJ2-4; 10 bases agree with TRBD2. Germline CDR1 reads SNHLY; CDR2 reads FYNNEI. The ends lost 5 bases at V and 2 bases at J; junction bases unmatched: 9. The CDR3 is 17 residues long. CDR3 region: CASSFWSSGSSKNIQYF. CDR3 coding DNA: TGTGCCAGCAGTTTCTGGTCTAGCGGGAGTTCCAAAAACATTCAGTACTTC.

This sequence joins TRBV7-2 and TRBJ2-2; D gene ambiguous. Trimming removed 5 bases from V and 4 bases from J, with 14 bases in between. Germline V gene lookup returns CDR1 SGHTA and CDR2 FQGNSA. The CDR3 has 15 amino acids. CDR3 amino acids: CASSSEGSATGELFF. The CDR3 nucleotides are TGTGCCAGCAGCAGCGAAGGATCGGCCACCGGGGAGCTGTTTTTT.

The chain carries TRBV9 and TRBJ1-2; D perhaps matches TRBD1 (5 bases). Germline V gene sequence: CDR1 SGDLS, CDR2 YYNGEE. V shed 7 bases and J shed 3 bases, with 16 bases lying between them. The length of the CDR3 is 14 residues. The chain's CDR3 is CASVRGAGYYGYTF. The CDR3 region has the DNA TGTGCCAGCGTCCGTGGGGCAGGTTACTATGGCTACACCTTC.

The chain couples TRBV19 to TRBJ1-5; TRBD1 aligns across 7 bases. The CDR3 totals 15 residues. J was trimmed by 6 bases and V by 6 bases; bases with no gene match: 11. CDR1 LNHDA and CDR2 SQIVND come from the germline V gene (reference sequence). The CDR3 DNA reads as TGTGCCAGTAGCGACAGGGCTCGCCAGGGTCAGCCCCAGCATTTT. Translated: CASSDRARQGQPQHF.